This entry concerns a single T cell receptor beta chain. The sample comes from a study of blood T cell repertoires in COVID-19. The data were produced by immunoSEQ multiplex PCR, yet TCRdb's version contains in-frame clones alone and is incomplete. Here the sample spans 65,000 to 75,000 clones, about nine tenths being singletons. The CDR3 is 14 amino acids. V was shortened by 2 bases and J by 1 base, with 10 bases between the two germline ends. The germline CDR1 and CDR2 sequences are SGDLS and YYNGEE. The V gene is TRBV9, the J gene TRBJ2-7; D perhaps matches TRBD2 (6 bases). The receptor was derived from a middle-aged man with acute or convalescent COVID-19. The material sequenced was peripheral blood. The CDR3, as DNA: TGTGCCAGCAGCGTTTCGGGACTTTCCTACGAGCAGTACTTC. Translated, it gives CASSVSGLSYEQYF.